These T cell receptor beta chains were read from a single sample in a study of blood T cells in healthy people across ages. Via MiXCR, TCRdb re-called the 5' RACE reads, giving one row per CDR3 protein. The sample consists of about 1.7 million distinct CDR3 sequences, 28% of them appearing once. Sequencing was done on a sample of blood. These receptors were taken from a woman aged 25 to 39 in good health. CDR3s include the opening cysteine and the closing phenylalanine or tryptophan. A D gene is named only where the DNA matches it firmly. Some rows have no size entry. The others give once, few or many, or a class for an expanded clone.

v_call	d_call	clone_size	j_call	cdr3_aa	cdr3_nt
TRBV19	TRBD1	NA	TRBJ2-1	CASSILPGQGTKEQFF	TGTGCCAGTAGTATCCTACCGGGACAGGGTACCAAGGAGCAGTTCTTC
TRBV2	NA	NA	TRBJ2-1	CASSGSLEIDEQFF	TGTGCCAGCAGTGGCAGTTTAGAGATTGATGAGCAGTTCTTC
TRBV28	NA	many	TRBJ2-6	CASNIGGFGANVLTF	TGTGCCAGCAACATAGGGGGATTTGGGGCCAACGTCCTGACTTTC
TRBV12-3/TRBV12-4	TRBD1	many	TRBJ2-1	CASSLAGTGRNEQFF	TGTGCCAGCAGTTTAGCCGGGACAGGGAGGAATGAGCAGTTCTTC
TRBV14	TRBD2	few	TRBJ2-3	CASTVTSGRFDTQYF	TGTGCCAGCACCGTGACTAGCGGGAGATTTGATACGCAGTATTTT
TRBV5-1	TRBD1	many	TRBJ2-7	CASSLHSGQGSEQYF	TGCGCCAGCAGCCTACACTCGGGACAGGGTAGCGAGCAGTACTTC
TRBV5-1	TRBD2	NA	TRBJ2-1	CASSFRGGVNEQFF	TGCGCCAGCAGCTTTCGCGGGGGGGTTAATGAGCAGTTCTTC
TRBV9	TRBD2	NA	TRBJ2-1	CASSDPGTSGGYNEQFF	TGTGCCAGCAGCGACCCCGGGACTAGCGGGGGGTACAATGAGCAGTTCTTC
TRBV4-1	NA	many	TRBJ2-4	CASSEDGGLDIQYF	TGCGCCAGCAGCGAAGACGGGGGCTTGGACATTCAGTACTTC
TRBV2	NA	NA	TRBJ2-5	CASRGQATETQYF	TGTGCCAGCAGGGGTCAGGCAACGGAGACCCAGTACTTC
TRBV11-1	TRBD2	NA	TRBJ2-1	CDSSAPGLALLGSGEQFF	TGTGACAGCAGCGCACCGGGACTAGCGCTGCTTGGATCCGGTGAGCAGTTCTTC
TRBV12-3/TRBV12-4	TRBD2	few	TRBJ2-5	CASTPQTSGRETQYF	TGTGCCAGCACCCCTCAGACTAGCGGGAGAGAGACCCAGTACTTC